This TCR beta chain derives from a study of cytomegalovirus exposure and HLA in healthy donors. Study-wide results and limits: Confirmation in vitro established that three CMV-associated chains were specific for CMV antigens. A later analysis reportedly found fewer N-insertions in an Asian-associated ancestry cluster than the approximately 700-donor mean. For most TCR beta V segments, an earlier analysis put the productive rate at about 87% or about 30% of the time.

V lost 5 bases and J lost 0, with 13 bases in between. Looked up from germline, CDR1 is SGHNT and CDR2 is YENEEA. The CDR3 contains 15 residues. Use of 60 Vbeta and 13 Jbeta primers characterized the PCR. Original data processing: As a later analysis found, there were approximately 80 million unique TCR beta chains, of which roughly 11 million were shared. Profiling relied on immunoSEQ multiplex PCR, and the TCRdb table lists in-frame clones only, not all of them. V and J calls and clone size are copied from that table; D and trimming were computed from the DNA. Of under 200,000 clones listed, 84% were seen once; the top ten hold roughly 1%. As for this clone: What it binds is not known.

The receptor's source is a young man in good health and CMV-seronegative. Specimen: PBMCs. The gene calls are TRBV11-3 and TRBJ1-1, with D maybe TRBD1 (6 bases). CDR3 in DNA: TGTGCCAGCAGCATAGCAGGGGTCATGAACACTGAAGCTTTCTTT. This codes for CASSIAGVMNTEAFF.